Below, 20 T cell receptor beta chains from the same sample are listed, as sequenced in a study of T cells after yellow fever vaccination (dated by TCRdb to between 2018 and 2020). The meaning of the sample's treatment or condition label: live attenuated yellow fever vaccine strain. The method was 5' RACE. The sample was run on an Illumina HiSeq 2500. TCRdb redid the processing of the public reads, applying fastp at Q25 and MiXCR, and retained in-frame beta chains. Every entry covers one CDR3 protein and lists the most common genes and DNA from its rows. A total of approximately 550,000 distinct CDR3 sequences appear in this sample, about 19% of them only once. The ten largest clonotypes hold approximately 14% of the sample. Sequencing used PBMCs, obtained 15 days after the yellow fever booster vaccination. Receptors originate from a man aged 30 to 45 who received the YFV17D yellow fever vaccine.

This clonotype was seen a few times. The rearrangement links TRBV6-2 or TRBV6-3 to TRBJ2-1; D gene unclear. The CDR3 length is 14 residues. V dropped 7 bases and J dropped 0 bases, with 10 bases sitting between them. CDR1 and CDR2 from the germline V gene are MNHEY and SVGEGT. The CDR3 nucleotides are TGTGCCAGCAATGGGATGAGCTCCTACAATGAGCAGTTCTTC. Translation gives CASNGMSSYNEQFF.

The rearrangement links TRBV7-6 to TRBJ1-5; D remains unclear. The CDR3 sequence is 14 residues long. Trimming removed 2 bases at V and 0 bases at J, with 5 bases between. Germline CDR1 is SGHVS and CDR2 is FNYEAQ. CDR3 nucleotide sequence: TGTGCCAGCAGCTTATCTTATAGCAATCAGCCCCAGCATTTT. Its protein product is CASSLSYSNQPQHF.

V gene TRBV25-1 combines with J gene TRBJ2-7, with 11 bases identical to TRBD1. The CDR3 is 15 residues long. Germline V gene lookup returns CDR1 MGHDK and CDR2 SYGVNS. V shed 4 bases and J 4 bases; nucleotides not matched to a gene: 6. The CDR3 nucleotides are TGTGCCAGCAGTGCCTTGGACAGGGGGCCATACGAGCAGTACTTC. Amino acid sequence: CASSALDRGPYEQYF.

The table lists this clonotype with a few counts. This chain uses TRBV5-4 with TRBJ2-1; D unresolved. Deletions cut 0 bases from V and 10 bases from J, with 11 bases between. CDR1 and CDR2 from the germline V gene are SGHNT and YYREEE (reference sequence). The CDR3 is made up of 13 amino acids. The CDR3 DNA reads TGTGCCAGCAGCTTGGTTGGGTTCGGCGAGCAGTTCTTC. Residues: CASSLVGFGEQFF.

This clonotype appeared a few times. The V and J genes are TRBV6-1 and TRBJ1-5; 8 positions match TRBD1. Germline values: CDR1 MNHNS, CDR2 SASEGT. V trimming: 6 bases; J trimming: 3 bases; junction bases outside the gene matches: 7. The CDR3 covers 15 residues. CDR3 DNA: TGTGCCAGCAGCCGACAGGGGTTCGACAATCAGCCCCAGCATTTT. Translated, it gives CASSRQGFDNQPQHF.

This chain connects TRBV5-1 to TRBJ2-1; no clear D. Germline CDR1 is SGHRS and CDR2 is YFSETQ. The CDR3 is made up of 16 amino acids. The V end lost 3 bases, the J end lost 0 bases, and 13 bases lay between the germline ends. Written as DNA, the CDR3 is TGCGCCAGCAGCTCCCAGCCGTCGAGCTCCTACAATGAGCAGTTCTTC. As protein: CASSSQPSSSYNEQFF.

The chain uses TRBV6-2 or TRBV6-3 and TRBJ2-7; a possible D gene is TRBD2 (5 bases). CDR1 and CDR2 from the germline V gene are MNHEY and SVGEGT. V was pared by 2 bases and J by 3 bases, with 14 bases between. This CDR3 has 15 amino acids. CDR3: CASSYHLGNFYEQYF. Written as DNA, the CDR3 is TGTGCCAGCAGTTACCATCTCGGGAACTTCTACGAGCAGTACTTC.

This clonotype was recorded a few times. The rearrangement links TRBV7-2 to TRBJ1-1; D remains ambiguous. In germline, CDR1 is SGHTA, CDR2 FQGNSA. Trimming pared 5 bases from V and 4 bases from J, leaving 14 bases between. The CDR3 has 14 residues. CDR3 sequence: CASSLGEAGTEAFF. CDR3 sequence (DNA): TGTGCCAGCAGCCTTGGGGAAGCCGGCACTGAAGCTTTCTTT.

This clonotype has only a few counts. V gene TRBV5-1 combines with J gene TRBJ2-2; D unclear. The V gene's germline CDR1 is SGHRS and CDR2 YFSETQ. There are 13 residues in the CDR3. With 0 bases removed from V and 6 bases from J, the gap between germline ends came to 6 bases. The CDR3: CASSLDPAGELFF. CDR3 bases: TGCGCCAGCAGCTTGGATCCGGCCGGGGAGCTGTTTTTT.

This chain uses TRBV7-9 with TRBJ2-7; a possible D gene is TRBD1 (6 bases). The V gene's germline CDR1 is SEHNR and CDR2 FQNEAQ (reference sequence). Deletions cut 3 bases from V and 6 bases from J, with 21 bases between. This CDR3 has 16 amino acids. The CDR3 region is CASSFSSGTPLAEQYF. DNA for the CDR3: TGTGCCAGCAGCTTTTCTTCCGGGACACCCCTCGCCGAGCAGTACTTC.

This clonotype has just a few counts. The chain uses TRBV3-1 and TRBJ2-5; 9 bases map to TRBD2. With V trimmed by 1 base and J by 9 bases, 12 bases remained unmatched. Germline-derived CDR1 and CDR2 are LGHDT and YNNKEL (reference sequence). This CDR3 is built from 16 residues. The CDR3: CASSQGVSGRYRAQYF. CDR3 in DNA: TGTGCCAGCAGCCAAGGGGTTAGCGGGAGATACCGCGCCCAGTACTTC.

For the CDR3, the DNA is TGTGCCAGCAGCTCAGGACCTTCTGGAAACACCATATATTTT. Translated: CASSSGPSGNTIYF. The V and J genes are TRBV7-3 and TRBJ1-3; no reliable D call. This CDR3 has 14 amino acids. Germline V CDR1 and CDR2: SGHTA, FQGTGA. Trimming pared 4 bases from V and 1 base from J, leaving 8 bases between. Full variable domain (outside the CDR3, taken from reference TRBV7-3 and TRBJ1-3): GAGVSQTPSNKVTEKGKYVELRCDPISGHTALYWYRQSLGQGPEFLIYFQGTGAADDSGLPNDRFFAVRPEGSVSTLKIQRTERGDSAVYLCASSSGPSGNTIYFGEGSWLTVV.

This clonotype occurred a few times. The rearrangement uses TRBV7-2 and TRBJ2-7; D not resolved. CDR1 and CDR2 from the germline V gene are SGHTA and FQGNSA. Trimming left V 0 bases short and J 2 bases short, with 8 bases between. CDR3 length equals 14 residues. This CDR3 is CASSLAASTYEQYF. The CDR3 DNA follows: TGTGCCAGCAGCTTAGCGGCTAGTACCTACGAGCAGTACTTC.

The V and J genes are TRBV30 and TRBJ2-1, with D uncertain. In germline, CDR1 is GTSNPN, CDR2 SVGIG (reference sequence). The V end lost 3 bases, the J end lost 8 bases, and 14 bases lay between the germline ends. The CDR3 runs 13 residues. The CDR3 loop is CAWSARSPHEQFF. Written as DNA, the CDR3 is TGTGCCTGGAGCGCACGTAGCCCCCATGAGCAGTTCTTC. Filled out from reference TRBV30 and TRBJ2-1, the complete variable domain reads SQTIHQWPATLVQPVGSPLSLECTVEGTSNPNLYWYRQAAGRGLQLLFYSVGIGQISSEVPQNLSASRPQDRQFILSSKKLLLSDSGFYLCAWSARSPHEQFFGPGTRLTVL.

V usage is TRBV24-1 and J usage is TRBJ1-1; a weak D match, TRBD1 (6 bases). This CDR3 is built from 13 residues. V lost 4 bases and J 4 bases, leaving 9 bases between the germline ends. Germline assignment: CDR1 KGHDR and CDR2 SFDVKD. The CDR3 region has the DNA TGTGCCACCAGTGAGGGGGCCGGCACTGAAGCTTTCTTT. It yields the protein CATSEGAGTEAFF.

This clonotype appeared many times. This CDR3 is CASSQGGYEQYF. CDR3 nucleotide sequence: TGTGCCAGCAGCCAAGGCGGCTACGAGCAGTACTTC. This chain joins TRBV3-1 and TRBJ2-7; D gene uncertain. Looked up from germline, CDR1 is LGHDT and CDR2 is YNNKEL (reference sequence). CDR3 length equals 12 residues. The V gene lost 1 base and the J gene lost 3 bases, with 4 bases spanning the gap.

The rearrangement links TRBV6-5 to TRBJ2-1; no clear D gene. V was shortened by 1 base and J by 5 bases, with 6 bases between the two germline ends. The CDR3 covers 13 residues. Germline V CDR1 and CDR2: MNHEY, SVGAGI. DNA of the CDR3: TGTGCCAGCAGTTACTTTGGCGACAATGAGCAGTTCTTC. Protein sequence: CASSYFGDNEQFF.

The chain is built from TRBV2 and TRBJ2-7; tentatively, D is TRBD1 or TRBD2 (5 bases each). With 3 bases removed from V and 3 bases from J, the gap between germline ends came to 18 bases. This CDR3 has 16 amino acids. Looked up from germline, CDR1 is SNHLY and CDR2 is FYNNEI. CDR3 protein: CASSDGPQGAIYEQYF. The DNA of the CDR3 is TGTGCCAGCAGTGACGGGCCGCAGGGAGCAATCTACGAGCAGTACTTC.

The V gene is TRBV7-2, the J gene TRBJ1-2; D is perhaps TRBD1 (5 bases). This CDR3 is 16 amino acids long. Trimming left V 7 bases short and J 4 bases short, with 22 bases between. Per germline, CDR1 SGHTA and CDR2 FQGNSA. The CDR3: CASTLGRTDGGYGYTF. CDR3 sequence (DNA): TGTGCCAGCACCCTCGGGCGTACTGACGGGGGCTATGGCTACACCTTC.

CDR3 nucleotide sequence: TGTGCCAGCAGCCGAGGACTAGCCATGGGGAATGAGCAGTTCTTC. This encodes CASSRGLAMGNEQFF. This sequence joins TRBV5-4 and TRBJ2-1; TRBD2 matches at 8 bases. CDR3 length: 15 residues. Germline lookup yields CDR1 SGHNT and CDR2 YYREEE (reference sequence). After removal of 4 bases from V and 7 bases from J, the junction contained 10 bases not matched to a gene. The full variable domain, with the rest looked up from reference TRBV5-4 and TRBJ2-1, is ETGVTQSPTHLIKTRGQQVTLRCSSQSGHNTVSWYQQALGQGPQFIFQYYREEENGRGNFPPRFSGLQFPNYSSELNVNALELDDSALYLCASSRGLAMGNEQFFGPGTRLTVL.